These 20 T cell receptor beta chains were sequenced from one sample in a study of cytomegalovirus exposure and HLA in healthy donors. Both 60 Vbeta primers and 13 Jbeta primers went into the PCR. Method: immunoSEQ multiplex PCR; TCRdb's copy keeps in-frame clones and lacks some. The table lists a few hundred thousand clones, more than 80% of them singletons, with approximately 2.9% in the top ten. The sequenced material came from PBMCs. The receptors originated from a man aged 25 to 40 in good health and CMV-seronegative.

The V and J genes are TRBV18 and TRBJ2-5, with TRBD1 identical over 8 bases. The germline gives CDR1 KGHSH, CDR2 LQKENI. J lost 4 bases, V lost 8 bases, and 6 bases had no gene match. There are 13 residues in the CDR3. Here the CDR3 reads CASTKGQAETQYF. The DNA for the CDR3 is TGTGCCAGCACAAAGGGACAGGCAGAGACCCAGTACTTC.

The CDR3: CASSPGISRTDTQYF. The CDR3, as DNA: TGTGCCAGCAGCCCCGGGATTTCTCGGACTGATACGCAGTATTTT. The gene calls are TRBV7-3 and TRBJ2-3; perhaps TRBD2 as D (5 bases). The V gene's germline CDR1 is SGHTA and CDR2 FQGTGA. This CDR3 comprises 15 residues. Trimming left V 5 bases short and J 6 bases short, with 18 bases between.

The chain joins TRBV27 to TRBJ2-7; 9 positions agree with TRBD1. The junction had 3 bases not matched to a gene; V was cut back by 4 bases and J by 2 bases. From germline, CDR1 is MNHEY and CDR2 SMNVEV (reference sequence). This CDR3 contains 14 residues. CDR3 nucleotide sequence: TGTGCCAGCAGTTGGGACAGGGCGACCTACGAGCAGTACTTC. It yields the protein CASSWDRATYEQYF.

V and J are TRBV7-6 and TRBJ1-4; TRBD1 agrees at 7 bases. CDR3 length: 16 residues. V dropped 5 bases and J dropped 6; count of bases not matched to a gene: 12. Germline CDR1 SGHVS, CDR2 FNYEAQ. This CDR3 reads CASSPGTENRDEKLFF. The CDR3, as DNA: TGTGCCAGCAGCCCCGGGACAGAGAATCGGGATGAAAAACTGTTTTTT.

V gene TRBV6-1 combines with J gene TRBJ2-3; 13 bases line up with TRBD2. Germline CDR1 and CDR2: MNHNS and SASEGT. V shed 4 bases and J 9 bases; nucleotides not matched to a gene: 10. The CDR3 extends over 16 amino acids. CDR3 DNA sequence: TGTGCCAGCAGTGTTACTAGCGGGGGGGCGATACGAACGCAGTATTTT. Translating gives CASSVTSGGAIRTQYF.

Worth noting for this clone: This CDR3 is missing its conserved last phenylalanine or tryptophan, likely due to a read error. No DNA is shown, since the ends of the CDR3 on it are uncertain; the CDR3 is the one TCRdb lists. The chain uses TRBV28 and TRBJ2-7; the table assigns TRBD2, which was not confirmed against the DNA. The CDR3 length equals 11 residues, ends included. CDR1 is MDHEN, CDR2 SYDVKM, per germline. The CDR3 loop reads CASSGGVGGGL.

This sequence joins TRBV4-1 and TRBJ2-7, with D perhaps matching TRBD2 (5 bases). Germline assignment: CDR1 MGHRA and CDR2 YSYEKL. This CDR3 region has 14 residues. V shed 2 bases and J shed 0 bases, with 8 bases lying between them. The CDR3 nucleotides read TGCGCCAGCAGCCAAAGGACTGGCTCCTACGAGCAGTACTTC. Its translation: CASSQRTGSYEQYF.

The V and J genes are TRBV4-1 and TRBJ2-7; weak D call: TRBD2 (6 bases). Per the germline V gene, CDR1 is MGHRA and CDR2 is YSYEKL. The V and J ends lost 0 bases and 2 bases respectively, with 14 bases between them. CDR3 length: 16 amino acids. The CDR3 DNA reads as TGCGCCAGCAGCCAAGAATGGGGGACTTCCGCCTACGAGCAGTACTTC. It specifies CASSQEWGTSAYEQYF.

As DNA, the CDR3 is TGTGCCAGCAGTTCGTCCCTAGAGGAGGTTTCCTACGAGCAGTACTTC. It codes for CASSSSLEEVSYEQYF. The chain is built from TRBV27 and TRBJ2-7; TRBD2 is a possible D gene (5 bases). The V end was cut by 4 bases, the J end by 1 base, with 17 bases between. The CDR3 is made up of 16 amino acids. Germline CDR1 MNHEY, CDR2 SMNVEV (reference sequence).

V and J are TRBV27 and TRBJ1-6; maybe TRBD1 (5 bases). Trimming pared 0 bases from V and 7 bases from J, leaving 13 bases between. The germline V gene encodes CDR1 MNHEY and CDR2 SMNVEV (reference sequence). The CDR3 spans 16 residues. CDR3 sequence (DNA): TGTGCCAGCAGTTTATCGATTGGCAGGGTCAATTCACCCCTCCACTTT. Its translation: CASSLSIGRVNSPLHF.

The chain joins TRBV11-2 to TRBJ1-1, with D perhaps TRBD1 (5 bases). This CDR3 spans 14 amino acids. CDR1 is SGHAT, CDR2 FQNNGV, per germline. The V end lost 7 bases, the J end lost 0 bases, and 12 bases lay between the germline ends. The CDR3 loop reads CASMGDSLNTEAFF. The CDR3 nucleotides are TGTGCCAGCATGGGGGACTCACTGAACACTGAAGCTTTCTTT.

CDR3 protein: CASSQRQGVRTEAFF. The DNA for the CDR3 is TGTGCCAGCAGCCAACGGCAGGGGGTCAGGACTGAAGCTTTCTTT. This chain uses TRBV13 with TRBJ1-1; 7 nucleotides align to TRBD1. The germline V gene encodes CDR1 PRHDT and CDR2 FYEKMQ (reference sequence). V lost 5 bases to trimming and J lost 5 bases; unmatched junction nucleotides: 11. There are 15 residues in the CDR3.

This clone appeared a few times. The chain recombines TRBV7-6 with TRBJ1-2; TRBD1 aligns across 9 bases. The CDR3 loop spans 16 amino acids. The ends lost 5 bases at V and 4 bases at J; junction bases unmatched: 11. Per germline, CDR1 SGHVS and CDR2 FNYEAQ. The CDR3 nucleotides are TGTGCCAGCAGCCCAGGGACAGGGATGGGTTCCTATGGCTACACCTTC. Amino acids: CASSPGTGMGSYGYTF.

The chain links TRBV28 to TRBJ1-2, with D unresolved. The length of the CDR3 is 13 residues. The germline gives CDR1 MDHEN, CDR2 SYDVKM. Deletions cut 3 bases from V and 8 bases from J, with 13 bases between. In DNA form, the CDR3 reads TGTGCCAGCAGTTTCTGGACTTCTAAGGGCTACACCTTC. It is translated as CASSFWTSKGYTF.

The chain recombines TRBV2 with TRBJ1-3; maybe TRBD1 (5 bases). Germline CDR1 is SNHLY and CDR2 is FYNNEI. This CDR3 has 15 amino acids. V was trimmed by 8 bases and J by 0 bases, leaving 14 bases between them. The CDR3 nucleotides read TGTGCCAGCGGGGGGACTCCGAGCTCTGGAAACACCATATATTTT. Amino acids: CASGGTPSSGNTIYF.

The chain couples TRBV6-1 to TRBJ2-5; TRBD2 might be the D (6 bases). Trimming cost V 6 bases and J 1 base, with 15 bases left between them. Germline loops: CDR1 MNHNS, CDR2 SASEGT. The CDR3 runs 15 residues. The CDR3 DNA reads as TGTGCCAGCAGCCCACCTGCGGGACCCCAAGAGACCCAGTACTTC. Amino acids: CASSPPAGPQETQYF.

This chain connects TRBV14 to TRBJ2-5; no definite D call. This CDR3 comprises 14 residues. Germline CDR1 is SGHDN and CDR2 is FVKESK. Trimming cost V 3 bases and J 5 bases, with 13 bases left between them. Here the CDR3 DNA reads TGTGCCAGCAGCCACCCACCCGCGAGCGAGACCCAGTACTTC. Translation gives CASSHPPASETQYF.

The chain carries TRBV6-5 and TRBJ2-5; TRBD2 matches at 10 bases. Judging by the DNA end, TRBJ2-7 fits better; the J call may be wrong. This CDR3 spans 15 amino acids. Germline CDR1 is MNHEY and CDR2 is SVGAGI. CDR3 protein: CASSYSSGGAYEQYF. The CDR3 DNA reads as TGTGCCAGCAGTTACTCAAGCGGGGGGGCGTACGAGCAGTACTTC.

This chain connects TRBV6-1 to TRBJ2-1, with 11 bases that match TRBD2. The germline V gene encodes CDR1 MNHNS and CDR2 SASEGT. Trimming at V came to 0 bases and at J to 12 bases, leaving 7 bases not matched to a gene. This CDR3 has 15 residues. The CDR3 DNA reads TGTGCCAGCAGTGAAGCGGGTAGCGGGGGGGTTAGGCAGTTCTTC. It specifies CASSEAGSGGVRQFF.

The CDR3 sequence: CASSAPGAVYEQYF. CDR3 DNA: TGTGCCAGCAGCGCCCCAGGGGCGGTCTACGAGCAGTACTTC. This chain uses TRBV7-8 with TRBJ2-7, with D possibly being TRBD1 (6 bases). This CDR3 region has 14 residues. Trimming removed 5 bases at V and 3 bases at J, with 14 bases between. CDR1 is SGHVS, CDR2 FQNEAQ, per germline. Full variable domain (remainder filled in from reference TRBV7-8 and TRBJ2-7): GAGVSQSPRYKVAKRGQDVALRCDPISGHVSLFWYQQALGQGPEFLTYFQNEAQLDKSGLPSDRFFAERPEGSVSTLKIQRTQQEDSAVYLCASSAPGAVYEQYFGPGTRLTVT.